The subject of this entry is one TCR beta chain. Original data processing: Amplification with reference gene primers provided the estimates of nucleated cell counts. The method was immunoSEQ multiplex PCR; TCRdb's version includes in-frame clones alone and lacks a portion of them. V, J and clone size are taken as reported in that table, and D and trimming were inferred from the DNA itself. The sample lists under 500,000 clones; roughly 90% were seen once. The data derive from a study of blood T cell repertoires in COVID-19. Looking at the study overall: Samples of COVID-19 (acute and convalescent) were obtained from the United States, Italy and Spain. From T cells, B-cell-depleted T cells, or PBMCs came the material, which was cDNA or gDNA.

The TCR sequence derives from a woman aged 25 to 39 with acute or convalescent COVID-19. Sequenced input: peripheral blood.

DNA for the CDR3: TGTGCCAGCAGCTTAGGTTCCCCGGGACTAGCGGGGGGCCACTTCACAGATACGCAGTATTTT. Amino acids: CASSLGSPGLAGGHFTDTQYF. The chain links TRBV7-8 to TRBJ2-3, with 15 positions matching TRBD2. From germline, CDR1 is SGHVS and CDR2 FQNEAQ. The CDR3 is made up of 21 amino acids. The V gene end was trimmed by 1 base and the J gene end by 2 bases; junction bases not matched to a gene: 13. Supplemented by reference TRBV7-8 and TRBJ2-3, the full variable domain reads GAGVSQSPRYKVAKRGQDVALRCDPISGHVSLFWYQQALGQGPEFLTYFQNEAQLDKSGLPSDRFFAERPEGSVSTLKIQRTQQEDSAVYLCASSLGSPGLAGGHFTDTQYFGPGTRLTVL.